This T cell receptor (beta chain) appears in the sequencing data of a study of T cells after yellow fever vaccination. A remark on this clonotype: Its antigen is not known.

Looked up from germline, CDR1 is LGHNA and CDR2 is YSLEER. Deletions cut 0 bases from V and 0 bases from J, with 12 bases between. CDR3 size: 17 residues. Overall study results and limits: Though weaker, the secondary response peaked faster, on day 5 versus 15.

TCRdb re-called the 5' RACE reads with MiXCR, one entry per CDR3 protein. The sample lists fewer than 350,000 distinct CDR3 sequences, approximately 4% seen once, with roughly 21% in the top ten. The TCR was taken from a man younger than 30 who received the YFV17D yellow fever vaccine. Sequenced here: PBMCs, sampled 15 days after the yellow fever booster vaccination. The rearrangement uses TRBV4-3 and TRBJ2-1; no clear D gene. DNA for the CDR3: TGCGCCAGCAGCCAAGATTGGACGCCTACCTCCTACAATGAGCAGTTCTTC. As protein: CASSQDWTPTSYNEQFF.